These T cell receptor beta chains were read from a single sample in a study of blood T cell repertoires in COVID-19. The data were produced by immunoSEQ multiplex PCR, yet TCRdb's version contains in-frame clones alone and is incomplete. This table has 250,000 or so clones, around 90% appearing once. Sample: PBMCs or T cells enriched from blood (not recorded which). These receptors were obtained from a woman aged 45-60 years who had recovered from COVID-19. The CDR3 runs from the conserved cysteine through the conserved F or W. A D gene is named only where the DNA matches it firmly. Clone size is given for some rows only: seen once, a few or many times, or a class if the clone is expanded.

>.|TRBJ2-1|.|TRBV19
CASSPGQVYNEQFF
TGTGCCAGTAGCCCCGGACAAGTCTACAATGAGCAGTTCTTC
>.|TRBJ1-1|.|TRBV27
CASRTYGGHSTEAFF
TGTGCCAGCAGGACTTACGGGGGGCATTCCACTGAAGCTTTCTTT
>.|TRBJ2-3|.|TRBV24-1
CATSDSVADTQYF
TGTGCCACCAGTGATTCAGTTGCAGATACGCAGTATTTT
>.|TRBJ2-7|TRBD2|TRBV28
CASSLSGRAPEDKYF
TGTGCCAGCAGTCTTAGCGGGAGGGCGCCTGAAGATAAGTACTTC
>.|TRBJ2-5|.|TRBV7-9
CASSSPTPGKETQYF
TGTGCCAGCAGCTCCCCCACCCCCGGGAAAGAGACCCAGTACTTC
>.|TRBJ2-7|TRBD2|TRBV28
CASRSLAGVVSSYEQYF
TGTGCCAGCAGGAGTCTAGCGGGGGTGGTAAGCTCCTACGAGCAGTACTTC
>.|TRBJ1-3|.|TRBV18
CASSPFLRLASGNTIYF
TGTGCCAGCTCACCATTTTTGCGGTTGGCCTCTGGAAACACCATATATTTT
>few|TRBJ1-2|TRBD1|TRBV5-4
CASSPDRDYGYTF
TGTGCCAGCAGCCCGGACAGGGACTATGGCTACACCTTC
>.|TRBJ2-7|.|TRBV7-6
CASSLANSYEQYF
TGTGCCAGCAGCTTAGCGAATAGTTACGAGCAGTACTTC
>.|TRBJ2-5|.|TRBV5-1
CASSLNGGERFWAQYF
TGCGCCAGCAGCTTGAACGGGGGTGAACGGTTCTGGGCCCAGTACTTC
>.|TRBJ2-1|TRBD1|TRBV27
CASSLRRTGYNEQFF
TGTGCCAGCAGTTTACGCCGGACAGGGTACAATGAGCAGTTCTTC
>.|TRBJ1-1|TRBD1|TRBV27
CASHKTGTGWNTEAFF
TGTGCCAGCCATAAGACCGGGACAGGGTGGAACACTGAAGCTTTCTTT
>.|TRBJ2-2|.|TRBV5-3
CARSFRGAPGELFF
TGTGCCAGAAGCTTCCGGGGGGCGCCCGGGGAGCTGTTTTTT
>.|TRBJ2-1|TRBD2|TRBV4-3
CASSQGLAGTTNEQFF
TGCGCCAGCAGCCAAGGGCTAGCGGGAACGACCAATGAGCAGTTCTTC
>.|TRBJ1-1|.|TRBV6-5
CASGLGQLNTEAFF
TGTGCCAGCGGCTTAGGACAGTTGAACACTGAAGCTTTCTTT
>.|TRBJ2-1|TRBD2|TRBV30
CAWSAQGGKFNEQFF
TGTGCCTGGAGCGCTCAGGGAGGGAAATTCAATGAGCAGTTCTTC
>.|TRBJ1-1|.|TRBV30
CAWSVPRGLNTEAFF
TGTGCCTGGAGTGTACCTAGAGGCTTGAACACTGAAGCTTTCTTT